This T cell receptor (beta chain) emerged from a study of blood T cell repertoires in COVID-19. Study overall: Acute and convalescent COVID-19 samples came from the United States, Italy and Spain. PBMCs, B-cell-depleted T cells, or T cells were the source of the cDNA or gDNA that made up the material.

Source study methods: The assay estimated nucleated cells by amplifying reference gene primers. Here immunoSEQ multiplex PCR was the method, and the copy in TCRdb shows in-frame clones only, minus some. Clone size and the V and J calls come from that table; the DNA yielded D and trimming. The sample lists roughly 310,000 clones, almost 90% seen once, with less than 3.5% in the top ten. Patients of the Seattle cohort, enrolled during active infection, were followed longitudinally. The germline gives CDR1 SNHLY, CDR2 FYNNEI. The CDR3 runs 13 residues. V lost 9 bases to trimming and J lost 3 bases, with 14 bases between them.

Specimen: peripheral blood. This sequence originates from a woman in her twenties or thirties with COVID-19, enrolled during active disease. This sequence joins TRBV2 and TRBJ1-1; D is possibly TRBD1 (6 bases). The CDR3 nucleotides are TGTGCCAGTTCCCAGGGGCAGTACACTGAAGCTTTCTTT. Protein product: CASSQGQYTEAFF.